Presented here are 25 T cell receptor beta chains from one specimen sequenced in a study of T cells in Graves' hyperthyroidism and ophthalmopathy (dated by TCRdb to the late 2010s). The protocol used for the library was multiplex PCR. Sequenced using an Illumina HiSeq 2000. TCR beta CDR3 regions were amplified from RNA transcripts. For the first round of RT-PCR on the TCR CDR3, the HTBI primer set was used together with the Qiagen OneStep RT-PCR kit. The public sequencing data were trimmed at Q25 with fastp and processed into clonotypes with MiXCR by TCRdb, which kept only in-frame beta chains. Rows are combined by CDR3 protein, so each entry shows the most common genes and DNA. For this sample there are about 640,000 distinct CDR3 sequences; roughly 15% appear just once. The ten largest clones capture approximately 13% of the sample. Sequences were obtained from blood. The receptor set was obtained from a woman in her 50s with Graves' ophthalmopathy.

In DNA, the CDR3 is TGCAGTGCTGAGACCGGGAGGCGAGATACGCAGTATTTT. Protein product: CSAETGRRDTQYF. The chain recombines TRBV20-1 with TRBJ2-3, with 7 bases that match TRBD2. Trimming removed 5 bases from V and 5 bases from J; junction bases left unmatched: 7. CDR1 and CDR2 (germline): DFQATT, SNEGSKA (reference sequence). The CDR3 totals 13 residues.

Concerning this clonotype itself: A read error may explain this, as a much larger clone is one base away. The CDR3 spells CASRGLAGANGQFF. As DNA, the CDR3 is TGTGCCAGCAGGGGACTAGCGGGAGCAAATGGGCAGTTCTTC. The chain joins TRBV5-6 to TRBJ2-1, with 14 nucleotides matching TRBD2. The CDR3 is made up of 14 amino acids. Germline V gene data show CDR1 as SGHDT and CDR2 as YYEEEE.

This clonotype showed up just a few times. This rearrangement joins TRBV9 to TRBJ2-3; D is perhaps TRBD1 (6 bases). This CDR3 contains 16 residues. CDR1 and CDR2 (germline): SGDLS, YYNGEE. V dropped 5 bases and J dropped 1 base, with 17 bases sitting between them. The CDR3 DNA reads as TGTGCCAGCAGTTCCCTAGGGGGACAACGCACAGATACGCAGTATTTT. Encoded protein: CASSSLGGQRTDTQYF. Complete variable domain (other parts from reference TRBV9 and TRBJ2-3): DSGVTQTPKHLITATGQRVTLRCSPRSGDLSVYWYQQSLDQGLQFLIQYYNGEERAKGNILERFSAQQFPDLHSELNLSSLELGDSALYFCASSSLGGQRTDTQYFGPGTRLTVL.

This clonotype has a count of ten or more. V is TRBV5-8 and J is TRBJ2-3; 7 bases fit TRBD1. Germline CDR1 SGHTS, CDR2 YDEGEE. V was pared by 3 bases and J by 2 bases, with 6 bases of the junction left unmatched. The CDR3 is 15 amino acids. As DNA, the CDR3 is TGTGCCAGCAGCTCGGGACAGCTTCTCACAGATACGCAGTATTTT. Its protein product is CASSSGQLLTDTQYF.

In its sample, this clonotype was seen a few times. At one of its ends the junction is not consistent with the germline gene, which may arise from a read error. The gene calls are TRBV24-1 and TRBJ2-1, with 12 bases aligning to TRBD2. CDR1 and CDR2 (germline): KGHDR, SFDVKD. The CDR3 has 16 amino acids. For the CDR3, the DNA is TGTGCCACCGGTGATACGACTAGCGGGAGACGTAATGAGCAGTTCTTC. It codes for CATGDTTSGRRNEQFF.

A word on this clonotype: The CDR3 ends on some other residue instead of the conserved phenylalanine or tryptophan, so this is likely a read error. The chain links TRBV27 to TRBJ2-7; 7 nucleotides match TRBD2. Germline values: CDR1 MNHEY, CDR2 SMNVEV (reference sequence). The CDR3 is 15 amino acids. The J segment lost 4 bases and the V segment lost 0 bases, leaving 6 bases of the junction unmatched. DNA of the CDR3: TGTGCCAGCAGTTTATCGAGAGCGGGGACTTACGAGCAGTACCTC. Translated: CASSLSRAGTYEQYL.

This clonotype was observed at least ten times. This chain connects TRBV6-1 to TRBJ2-7, with a possible D match to TRBD2 (5 bases). CDR1 and CDR2 (germline): MNHNS, SASEGT. Trimming took off 10 bases at V and 0 bases at J, with 10 bases between the two ends. This CDR3 contains 12 residues. The CDR3 nucleotides read TGTGCCACCGGGGTAGGCTCCTACGAGCAGTACTTC. It encodes CATGVGSYEQYF.

This clonotype has just a few counts. The chain uses TRBV20-1 and TRBJ2-5, with TRBD1 matching 7 bases. Germline V gene data show CDR1 as DFQATT and CDR2 as SNEGSKA (reference sequence). There are 13 residues in the CDR3. V shed 7 bases, J shed 0 bases, and the junction held 5 bases outside the gene matches. CDR3 nucleotide sequence: TGCAGTGGGATAGGGACAGACCAAGAGACCCAGTACTTC. Translation gives CSGIGTDQETQYF.

Only a few counts were recorded for this clonotype. The chain links TRBV9 to TRBJ2-1; perhaps TRBD2 as D (5 bases). Trimming shortened V by 3 bases and J by 7 bases, and 14 bases separated the two germline ends. This CDR3 is built from 14 residues. CDR1 and CDR2 from the germline V gene are SGDLS and YYNGEE. The chain's CDR3 is CASSERTLGNEQFF. As DNA, the CDR3 is TGTGCCAGCAGCGAACGGACTTTAGGTAATGAGCAGTTCTTC.

This clonotype was counted many times. V and J are TRBV28 and TRBJ2-3, with 7 bases identical to TRBD1. The CDR3 loop spans 18 amino acids. Germline trimming cut 6 bases from V and 1 base from J; bases unmatched to any gene: 16. Germline CDR1 and CDR2: MDHEN and SYDVKM. CDR3 sequence (DNA): TGTGCCAGCAGCGAGGGGACCTCCGGGACAGTGGGCACAGATACGCAGTATTTT. Protein: CASSEGTSGTVGTDTQYF.

Only a few counts were recorded for this clonotype. V usage is TRBV20-1 and J usage is TRBJ1-1; a possible D gene is TRBD1 (5 bases). The V end was cut by 8 bases, the J end by 2 bases, with 18 bases between. The germline V gene has CDR1 DFQATT and CDR2 SNEGSKA (reference sequence). The CDR3 contains 14 residues. The DNA for the CDR3 is TGCAGTCTCTCCGACTGGGGGTCAAACACTGAAGCTTTCTTT. It encodes CSLSDWGSNTEAFF.

This clonotype has at least ten counts. The V call is TRBV7-3, the J call TRBJ2-3; the match to TRBD2 covers 13 bases. V shed 5 bases and J 3 bases; nucleotides not matched to a gene: 11. The germline V gene has CDR1 SGHTA and CDR2 FQGTGA. This CDR3 is 18 amino acids long. CDR3 in amino acids: CASSPVSGTSGVTDTQYF. The CDR3 DNA follows: TGTGCCAGCAGCCCAGTTTCCGGGACTAGCGGGGTAACAGATACGCAGTATTTT.

This clonotype appeared many times. The chain is built from TRBV30 and TRBJ1-1, with D tentatively TRBD1 (6 bases). CDR1 GTSNPN and CDR2 SVGIG come from the germline V gene (reference sequence). This CDR3 spans 13 amino acids. V lost 4 bases, J lost 1 base, and 10 bases lay in between. CDR3 sequence reads: CAWKRGTNTEAFF. The CDR3 nucleotides read TGTGCCTGGAAAAGGGGGACGAACACTGAAGCTTTCTTT.

This clonotype came up many times. The chain employs TRBV9 and TRBJ2-1; TRBD2 matches 11 bases. V was clipped by 4 bases and J by 6 bases; unmatched bases: 6. The CDR3 runs to 15 residues. Looked up from germline, CDR1 is SGDLS and CDR2 is YYNGEE. Here the CDR3 reads CASSLSGREFNEQFF. DNA for the CDR3: TGTGCCAGCAGCCTTAGCGGGAGGGAATTCAATGAGCAGTTCTTC.

The J gene is TRBJ2-3, the V gene TRBV28; no definite D call. This CDR3 has 11 residues. Germline CDR1 is MDHEN and CDR2 is SYDVKM. Trimming pared 4 bases from V and 9 bases from J, leaving 8 bases between. CDR3 residues: CASSSPPTQYF. The CDR3 DNA reads as TGTGCCAGCAGTTCCCCACCGACGCAGTATTTT.

There are many counts of this clonotype. The chain combines TRBV6-1 with TRBJ1-2; unclear D gene. Germline V gene lookup returns CDR1 MNHNS and CDR2 SASEGT. The CDR3 loop spans 12 amino acids. V lost 4 bases and J 1 base, leaving 4 bases between the germline ends. This chain's CDR3 is CASSVDNYGYTF. CDR3 in DNA: TGTGCCAGCAGTGTGGATAACTATGGCTACACCTTC.

This clonotype showed up many times. The CDR3 reads CASRVDRPTPQQFF. CDR3 DNA: TGTGCCAGCAGGGTTGACAGGCCGACACCTCAACAGTTCTTC. The chain links TRBV2 to TRBJ2-1, with D possibly being TRBD1 (6 bases). The V gene lost 6 bases and the J gene lost 13 bases, with 22 bases spanning the gap. CDR1 and CDR2 from the germline V gene are SNHLY and FYNNEI. The CDR3 contains 14 residues.

This clonotype has only a few counts. The chain employs TRBV29-1 and TRBJ1-2; no definite D call. The CDR3 length is 15 residues. The germline V and J ends were trimmed by 2 bases and 3 bases, with 16 bases remaining between them. Germline CDR1 and CDR2: SQVTM and ANQGSEA. The CDR3 DNA follows: TGCAGCGTTGAAAATCCCCAAGACACTCACTATGGCTACACCTTC. This sequence encodes CSVENPQDTHYGYTF.

This clonotype was observed at least ten times. The CDR3 DNA is TGTGCCAGCAGTCCAAATGGGGGCGCCGGCTATGGCTACACCTTC. This encodes CASSPNGGAGYGYTF. V and J are TRBV27 and TRBJ1-2, with D possibly matching TRBD1 (6 bases). V was shortened by 5 bases and J by 4 bases, with 17 bases between the two germline ends. The CDR3 totals 15 residues. The germline V gene encodes CDR1 MNHEY and CDR2 SMNVEV (reference sequence).

This clonotype was seen a few times. The chain carries TRBV28 and TRBJ2-5; D unclear. Germline values: CDR1 MDHEN, CDR2 SYDVKM. This CDR3 region has 13 residues. DNA of the CDR3: TGTGTCGGCAGTGGCCTCCCATTAGAGACCCAGTACTTC. Protein: CVGSGLPLETQYF.

This clonotype has a count of ten or more. The chain is built from TRBV7-9 and TRBJ2-1; D is possibly TRBD2 (5 bases). Trimming stripped 7 bases from V and 0 bases from J, with 10 bases between. CDR1 SEHNR and CDR2 FQNEAQ come from the germline V gene (reference sequence). The CDR3 contains 14 residues. CDR3 loop: CASKLVLSYNEQFF. Here the CDR3 DNA reads TGTGCCAGCAAACTAGTTCTCTCCTACAATGAGCAGTTCTTC.

V gene TRBV20-1 combines with J gene TRBJ2-2; D gene unclear. Germline CDR1 and CDR2: DFQATT and SNEGSKA (reference sequence). The CDR3 length is 14 residues. The ends were cut back, 0 bases at V and 1 base at J, with 6 bases in the middle. The CDR3 protein is CSAREIRNTGELFF. The CDR3 bases are TGCAGTGCTAGAGAGATCAGGAACACCGGGGAGCTGTTTTTT.

This clonotype was detected many times. J is TRBJ1-5 and V is TRBV7-8; perhaps TRBD1 as D (5 bases). V lost 5 bases and J 0 bases, leaving 20 bases between the germline ends. CDR3 size: 18 residues. Per germline, CDR1 SGHVS and CDR2 FQNEAQ. The CDR3 nucleotides are TGTGCCAGCAGCCCACGCCCAAGACAGACCTATAGCAATCAGCCCCAGCATTTT. The encoded protein is CASSPRPRQTYSNQPQHF. The full variable domain, with the rest looked up from reference TRBV7-8 and TRBJ1-5, is GAGVSQSPRYKVAKRGQDVALRCDPISGHVSLFWYQQALGQGPEFLTYFQNEAQLDKSGLPSDRFFAERPEGSVSTLKIQRTQQEDSAVYLCASSPRPRQTYSNQPQHFGDGTRLSIL.

The V gene is TRBV6-5, the J gene TRBJ2-1; D not certain. From germline, CDR1 is MNHEY and CDR2 SVGAGI. CDR3 length: 15 amino acids. V shed 2 bases and J shed 7 bases, with 15 bases lying between them. The CDR3 protein is CASSYAGFTSNEQFF. The DNA for the CDR3 is TGTGCCAGCAGTTACGCCGGGTTTACCTCAAATGAGCAGTTCTTC.

The chain is built from TRBV5-4 and TRBJ1-2; the D gene is possibly TRBD1 (6 bases). This CDR3 contains 16 residues. V was pared by 4 bases and J by 2 bases, with 18 bases between. The germline CDR1 and CDR2 sequences are SGHNT and YYREEE (reference sequence). The CDR3 DNA follows: TGTGCCAGCAGCCGAGGAACAGGGTCTCTAAACTATGGCTACACCTTC. As protein: CASSRGTGSLNYGYTF. The full variable domain, in which reference TRBV5-4 and TRBJ1-2 provide the parts outside the CDR3, is ETGVTQSPTHLIKTRGQQVTLRCSSQSGHNTVSWYQQALGQGPQFIFQYYREEENGRGNFPPRFSGLQFPNYSSELNVNALELDDSALYLCASSRGTGSLNYGYTFGSGTRLTVV.